The 14 T cell receptor beta chains in this list originate from one sample, sequenced in a study of identical twins. TCRdb ran MiXCR on the 5' RACE reads and lists one entry per CDR3 protein. The sample includes hundreds of thousands of distinct CDR3 sequences, 9.4% of them seen just once. Sequencing was performed on memory (CD45RO+) T cells sorted from blood. The origin of the receptors is a woman aged 18-29 years in good health.

This clonotype came up many times. The V gene is TRBV20-1, the J gene TRBJ1-1; weak D call: TRBD1 (5 bases). Germline V gene lookup returns CDR1 DFQATT and CDR2 SNEGSKA (reference sequence). The CDR3 is made up of 14 amino acids. The V gene lost 2 bases and the J gene lost 2 bases, with 12 bases spanning the gap. CDR3 sequence: CSARMTDRNTEAFF. DNA of the CDR3: TGCAGTGCTAGAATGACAGACCGAAACACTGAAGCTTTCTTT.

A few counts support this clonotype. This chain connects TRBV5-1 to TRBJ2-3; 14 bases are shared with TRBD2. With V trimmed by 4 bases and J by 3 bases, 13 bases remained unmatched. Looked up from germline, CDR1 is SGHRS and CDR2 is YFSETQ. This CDR3 spans 19 amino acids. Here the CDR3 DNA reads TGCGCCAGCAGCGCCACCCCGACTAGCGGGAGGGCCTCGACAGATACGCAGTATTTT. Amino acid sequence: CASSATPTSGRASTDTQYF.

Ten or more counts support this clonotype. The chain couples TRBV3-1 to TRBJ2-2; D is undetermined. Trimming removed 3 bases at V and 3 bases at J, with 11 bases between. Germline lookup yields CDR1 LGHDT and CDR2 YNNKEL (reference sequence). The CDR3 loop spans 15 amino acids. The CDR3 DNA is TGTGCCAGCAGCCAGGAACTGGGGTACACCGGGGAGCTGTTTTTT. Its protein is CASSQELGYTGELFF.

This clonotype was found many times. The chain has TRBV12-3 or TRBV12-4 and TRBJ1-3; possible D gene TRBD1, 6 bases. V lost 5 bases and J lost 4, with 9 bases in between. The CDR3 has 13 residues. The CDR3 spells CASSPGQGNTIYF. The CDR3, as DNA: TGTGCCAGCAGTCCAGGACAGGGAAACACCATATATTTT.

The rearrangement links TRBV20-1 to TRBJ2-5, with 7 bases lining up with TRBD1. CDR3 length: 12 residues. The V gene end was trimmed by 6 bases and the J gene end by 2 bases; junction bases not matched to a gene: 3. Germline CDR1 is DFQATT and CDR2 is SNEGSKA (reference sequence). The CDR3 reads CSARDRQETQYF. CDR3 nucleotide sequence: TGCAGTGCCCGGGACAGACAAGAGACCCAGTACTTC.

This clonotype came up a few times. The rearrangement joins TRBV4-2 to TRBJ2-7; TRBD1 matches 7 bases. With V trimmed by 1 base and J by 3 bases, 6 bases remained unmatched. CDR1 is LGHNA, CDR2 YNFKEQ, per germline. The CDR3 covers 15 residues. The DNA of the CDR3 is TGTGCCAGCAGCCAAGTGAGGACAGGAGACTACGAGCAGTACTTC. It encodes CASSQVRTGDYEQYF.

This clonotype has ten or more counts. The chain uses TRBV5-5 and TRBJ2-2; 7 bases are shared with TRBD1. The germline gives CDR1 SGHKS, CDR2 YYEKEE (reference sequence). This CDR3 comprises 16 residues. V gave up 0 bases and J gave up 0 bases; unmatched junction bases: 2. CDR3 protein: CASSLEGTANTGELFF. The CDR3 DNA reads TGTGCCAGCAGCTTGGAGGGGACAGCGAACACCGGGGAGCTGTTTTTT. Looking up the rest from reference TRBV5-5 and TRBJ2-2 gives the full variable domain: DAGVTQSPTHLIKTRGQQVTLRCSPISGHKSVSWYQQVLGQGPQFIFQYYEKEERGRGNFPDRFSARQFPNYSSELNVNALLLGDSALYLCASSLEGTANTGELFFGEGSRLTVL.

This clonotype has more than one count but fewer than ten. In DNA, the CDR3 is TGTGCCAGCAGCGGGGGCCCTGGAAACACCATATATTTT. This gives the protein CASSGGPGNTIYF. The chain is built from TRBV9 and TRBJ1-3; a possible D gene is TRBD1 (5 bases). Germline V gene sequence: CDR1 SGDLS, CDR2 YYNGEE. V shed 3 bases and J shed 2 bases, with 6 bases lying between them. The length of the CDR3 is 13 residues.

This clonotype was recorded at least ten times. This chain connects TRBV20-1 to TRBJ2-7; 14 bases are shared with TRBD2. This CDR3 comprises 16 residues. Germline CDR1 reads DFQATT; CDR2 reads SNEGSKA (reference sequence). V dropped 5 bases and J dropped 6; count of bases not matched to a gene: 12. The CDR3 region is CSAGVQGTSGRIEQYF. In DNA, the CDR3 is TGCAGTGCTGGGGTCCAGGGGACTAGCGGGAGAATCGAGCAGTACTTC.

This clonotype was seen at least ten times. The rearrangement joins TRBV12-3 or TRBV12-4 to TRBJ1-5, with TRBD1 matching over 10 bases. The CDR3 contains 14 residues. V dropped 6 bases and J dropped 7; count of bases not matched to a gene: 6. DNA for the CDR3: TGTGCCAGCAGACAAGGACAGGGGGGGCAGCCCCAGCATTTT. Translating it yields CASRQGQGGQPQHF.

This clonotype was counted between two and nine times. The chain has TRBV7-8 and TRBJ2-7, with TRBD1 matching 8 bases. Losses at the gene ends were 5 bases for V and 3 bases for J; bases not matched to a gene: 12. The CDR3 sequence is 16 residues long. Germline-derived CDR1 and CDR2 are SGHVS and FQNEAQ. CDR3 region: CASSAGAGGEYYEQYF. The CDR3 DNA follows: TGTGCCAGCAGCGCTGGAGCAGGGGGCGAGTACTACGAGCAGTACTTC.

Many counts were recorded for this clonotype. This rearrangement joins TRBV20-1 to TRBJ1-2; 7 bases map to TRBD1. The CDR3 extends over 13 amino acids. Germline CDR1 DFQATT, CDR2 SNEGSKA (reference sequence). The V segment lost 5 bases and the J segment 6 bases; nucleotides outside the gene matches: 9. CDR3 DNA sequence: TGCAGTGCTTCCACAGGGGTTGGGGATGGCTACACCTTC. Protein product: CSASTGVGDGYTF.

On this clonotype: A much larger clone is a single base away; this may be a read error. The chain joins TRBV7-9 to TRBJ2-3; possible D gene TRBD2, 6 bases. Germline V gene sequence: CDR1 SEHNR, CDR2 FQNEAQ (reference sequence). Trimming shortened V by 4 bases and J by 0 bases, and 14 bases separated the two germline ends. The CDR3 has 16 residues. The CDR3 loop reads CASSSGTGASTDTQYF. The CDR3 DNA reads TGTGCCAGCAGCTCCGGGACTGGAGCTAGCACAGATACGCAGTATTTT.

This clonotype was picked up many times. The genes are TRBV12-3 or TRBV12-4 and TRBJ2-1, with 8 bases aligning to TRBD2. With 2 bases clipped from V and 7 bases from J, the junction kept 4 bases outside the gene matches. This CDR3 contains 14 residues. CDR3 amino acids: CASSLSSSGNEQFF. Here the CDR3 DNA reads TGTGCCAGCAGTTTAAGTTCTAGCGGGAATGAGCAGTTCTTC.